This TCR beta chain originates from a study of control samples from healthy donors and cancer patients (dated by TCRdb to the early 2020s). Remarks on this clone: Its target antigen remains unknown. Base qualities are missing; no much larger clone stands one base away.

The library was generated by the immunoSEQ multiplex PCR assay. TCRdb took this table from immuneACCESS and kept in-frame rearrangements with V and J called. Such tables lack part of the clones; where checked against another copy, unresolved V genes explain under half of the gap, and the rest is unexplained. The sample table lists about 110,000 clones, just under 85% of them with a count of one. The biggest ten clones account for around 6.6% of the sample. The CDR3 starts with the cysteine, ends with the phenylalanine, and has 16 residues. The sequence is cut down to CDR3 DNA, 48 bases in frame from base 1. V is trimmed back by 1 base and J by 9 bases, and the junction contains 8 bases that no gene match accounts for. CDR1 SGHDN and CDR2 FVKESK were looked up in the germline V gene.

Sequencing input: blood. This chain is built from TRBV14 and TRBJ1-6; a stretch of 8 junction bases matches TRBD1. This TCR was recovered from a man between 18 and 29 years old in good health. The DNA reads TGTGCCAGCAGCCAAGCTGGTGGACAGGGAGGTTCACCCCTCCACTTT. This gives the protein CASSQAGGQGGSPLHF.